This T cell receptor (beta chain) stems from a study of beta chain features in type 1 diabetes. Averaging around 110 mL, one heparinised blood draw came from each individual donor. Stem cell-like memory, regulatory, central memory and naive CD4+ cells were sorted via CD45RO/CCR7/CD25/CD127/CD95/CD27. As every portion of the isolated RNA was reverse transcribed, the sequencing read expressed TCRB transcripts. Measured with immunoSEQ multiplex PCR; TCRdb has only the in-frame clones, and not every one. There are roughly 730,000 clones in the sample; over 10% occur only once, and 0.02% to 0.025% lies in the top ten. Germline V gene data show CDR1 as SQVTM and CDR2 as ANQGSEA. The CDR3 sequence is 13 residues long. With 6 bases removed from V and 4 bases from J, the gap between germline ends came to 15 bases. In regard to this clone: Its antigen remains unidentified.

Study findings and constraints: Shortening that was moderate but significant affected the TCRB CDR3s of Type 1 diabetes patients in all four CD4+ subsets.

V usage is TRBV29-1 and J usage is TRBJ2-5; a possible D gene is TRBD1 (6 bases). Input material: naive CD4+ T cells from blood. This clonotype was sampled from a young man with type 1 diabetes. The CDR3 spells CSVFQGKGETQYF. The CDR3 DNA reads TGCAGCGTATTTCAGGGGAAAGGAGAGACCCAGTACTTC.